The 23 T cell receptor beta chains listed next were all sequenced from one sample in a study of OX40 agonist ivuxolimab in advanced cancers. The assay was immunoSEQ multiplex PCR, and TCRdb's table has in-frame clones only and misses some. The table records nearly 80,000 clones, less than 95% of them present only once. The sequencing used CD4+ or CD8+ T cells sorted from blood, collected in a trial of the OX40 agonist ivuxolimab. These receptors all stem from an adult with an advanced solid tumor such as melanoma, head and neck, liver or kidney cancer.

V usage is TRBV11-3 and J usage is TRBJ1-3; D remains unclear. CDR3 length: 16 amino acids. Germline V gives CDR1 SGHNT, CDR2 YENEEA. The V gene lost 0 bases and the J gene lost 0 bases, with 9 bases spanning the gap. The CDR3 bases are TGTGCCAGCAGCTTAGATGGACGGTTCTCTGGAAACACCATATATTTT. This gives the protein CASSLDGRFSGNTIYF.

This clone was picked up a small number of times. The gene calls are TRBV18 and TRBJ1-1; D might be TRBD1 (6 bases). CDR1 is KGHSH, CDR2 LQKENI, per germline. Trimming took 3 bases from V and 8 from J, leaving 19 bases between them. CDR3 length: 15 amino acids. The CDR3 sequence is CASSPSYGGAQEAFF. CDR3 sequence (DNA): TGTGCCAGCTCACCCTCTTACGGGGGGGCGCAGGAAGCTTTCTTT.

The chain recombines TRBV5-4 with TRBJ2-3; D is undetermined. Between the trimmed V and J ends, which lost 4 bases and 0 bases, there was a span of 6 bases. Germline V gene sequence: CDR1 SGHNT, CDR2 YYREEE (reference sequence). The CDR3 is 13 amino acids. The CDR3 here is CASSQTSTDTQYF. The CDR3 nucleotides read TGTGCCAGCAGCCAGACTAGCACAGATACGCAGTATTTT.

V and J are TRBV28 and TRBJ2-3; TRBD1 agrees at 8 bases. Losses at the gene ends were 5 bases for V and 5 bases for J; bases not matched to a gene: 15. Germline V gene lookup returns CDR1 MDHEN and CDR2 SYDVKM. This CDR3 is 17 amino acids long. CDR3 sequence reads: CASSLNRGTGGGDTQYF. CDR3 in DNA: TGTGCCAGCAGTCTTAACCGCGGGACAGGAGGAGGAGATACGCAGTATTTT.

This rearrangement joins TRBV6-5 to TRBJ1-6; no clear D. The germline CDR1 and CDR2 sequences are MNHEY and SVGAGI. Trimming took 5 bases from V and 5 from J, leaving 10 bases between them. There are 14 residues in the CDR3. For the CDR3, the DNA is TGTGCCAGCAGTGACCAGGAGAATAATTCACCCCTCCACTTT. This encodes CASSDQENNSPLHF.

This chain connects TRBV19 to TRBJ2-3; D unclear. Trimming took off 4 bases at V and 2 bases at J, with 13 bases between the two ends. CDR3 length: 15 residues. CDR1 is LNHDA, CDR2 SQIVND, per germline (reference sequence). CDR3 residues: CASSRRVGYTDTQYF. As DNA, the CDR3 is TGTGCCAGTAGTAGAAGGGTAGGCTACACAGATACGCAGTATTTT.

This chain connects TRBV7-8 to TRBJ1-5; the D gene is possibly TRBD1 (5 bases). Germline V gene lookup returns CDR1 SGHVS and CDR2 FQNEAQ. V lost 1 base to trimming and J lost 8 bases, with 12 bases between them. CDR3 size: 14 residues. CDR3 bases: TGTGCCAGCAGCTTAGTGACAGAGGCCGAGCCCCAGCATTTT. It translates to CASSLVTEAEPQHF.

The genes are TRBV10-1 and TRBJ2-5; D not certain. Trimming shortened V by 5 bases and J by 5 bases, and 12 bases separated the two germline ends. The CDR3 is 13 amino acids. Germline CDR1 WNHNN, CDR2 SYGVQD (reference sequence). The CDR3 spells CASSPLVGETQYF. The CDR3 DNA follows: TGCGCCAGCAGTCCTTTGGTAGGGGAGACCCAGTACTTC.

The chain has TRBV2 and TRBJ1-1; weak D call: TRBD1 (5 bases). The ends were cut back, 7 bases at V and 4 bases at J, with 16 bases in the middle. Germline-derived CDR1 and CDR2 are SNHLY and FYNNEI. The CDR3 consists of 14 residues. CDR3 sequence: CASKYPGQGTEAFF. CDR3 DNA: TGTGCCAGCAAGTATCCAGGGCAGGGCACTGAAGCTTTCTTT.

The chain links TRBV4-1 to TRBJ2-7; no reliable D call. Germline CDR1 is MGHRA and CDR2 is YSYEKL. Trimming removed 0 bases from V and 0 bases from J, with 6 bases in between. The CDR3 spans 14 residues. CDR3 DNA: TGCGCCAGCAGCCAAGATCCCAGCTCCTACGAGCAGTACGTC. It is translated as CASSQDPSSYEQYV.

V and J are TRBV27 and TRBJ2-1, with 12 bases fitting TRBD2. V lost 6 bases, J lost 5 bases, and 5 bases stayed unmatched. CDR1 and CDR2 (germline): MNHEY, SMNVEV (reference sequence). CDR3 size: 15 residues. Here the CDR3 DNA reads TGTGCCAGCAGCCAGACTAGCGGGGGTAACAATGAGCAGTTCTTC. Its translation: CASSQTSGGNNEQFF.

The chain links TRBV6-6 to TRBJ2-2, with TRBD2 identical over 7 bases. This CDR3 region has 16 residues. V was clipped by 2 bases and J by 6 bases; unmatched bases: 9. Germline CDR1 reads MNHNY; CDR2 reads SVGAGI (reference sequence). The CDR3 protein is CASSYPGEGGAGELFF. DNA of the CDR3: TGTGCCAGCAGTTACCCCGGGGAGGGTGGGGCCGGGGAGCTGTTTTTT.

The chain joins TRBV6-1 to TRBJ1-6; 7 bases line up with TRBD1. The CDR3 extends over 15 amino acids. The junction had 9 bases not matched to a gene; V was cut back by 4 bases and J by 9 bases. Germline values: CDR1 MNHNS, CDR2 SASEGT. CDR3 in amino acids: CASSAFTGDGSPLHF. The CDR3 nucleotides are TGTGCCAGCAGTGCATTCACAGGGGACGGTTCACCCCTCCACTTT.

CDR3 in amino acids: CASSQQTGAHSPLHF. The CDR3 DNA follows: TGTGCCAGCAGCCAGCAGACAGGAGCCCATTCACCCCTCCACTTT. The rearrangement joins TRBV14 to TRBJ1-6; D is perhaps TRBD1 (6 bases). The germline V gene encodes CDR1 SGHDN and CDR2 FVKESK. Trimming took 3 bases from V and 8 from J, leaving 14 bases between them. The CDR3 contains 15 residues.

V gene TRBV18 combines with J gene TRBJ1-2; D remains ambiguous. V was cut by 4 bases and J by 2 bases, with 11 bases left in between. The CDR3 spans 14 residues. Germline V gene data show CDR1 as KGHSH and CDR2 as LQKENI. As DNA, the CDR3 is TGTGCCAGCTCACTTCGGACTCTCAACTATGGCTACACCTTC. Residues: CASSLRTLNYGYTF.

V and J are TRBV7-8 and TRBJ2-3; possible D gene TRBD1, 5 bases. Germline V gene lookup returns CDR1 SGHVS and CDR2 FQNEAQ. Trimming removed 4 bases at V and 5 bases at J, with 13 bases between. The CDR3 runs 14 residues. The CDR3 bases are TGTGCCAGCAGCTCCCAGGGTCGTGGAGATACGCAGTATTTT. Its protein product is CASSSQGRGDTQYF.

V gene TRBV2 combines with J gene TRBJ1-1; possibly TRBD1 for D (6 bases). Germline CDR1 reads SNHLY; CDR2 reads FYNNEI. The CDR3 length is 15 residues. The V end was cut by 6 bases, the J end by 1 base, with 15 bases between. The CDR3 loop reads CASRPLRGTNTEAFF. CDR3 sequence (DNA): TGTGCCAGCAGGCCCTTAAGGGGGACGAACACTGAAGCTTTCTTT.

This clone was seen a few times. The chain uses TRBV27 and TRBJ1-2; D perhaps matches TRBD1 (6 bases). Trimming removed 3 bases from V and 6 bases from J, with 17 bases in between. In germline, CDR1 is MNHEY, CDR2 SMNVEV (reference sequence). The CDR3 has 15 amino acids. For the CDR3, the DNA is TGTGCCAGCAGTTTGCGGCAGGGGACCGCGAATGGCTACACCTTC. Its translation: CASSLRQGTANGYTF.

J is TRBJ2-6 and V is TRBV7-7; D gene uncertain. The CDR3 length is 18 residues. Germline assignment: CDR1 SSHAT and CDR2 FNYEAQ (reference sequence). V lost 5 bases, J lost 5 bases, and 22 bases lay in between. For the CDR3, the DNA is TGTGCCAGCAGCCACGAAAGTAAGCCACAAAGTCGGGCCAACGTCCTGACTTTC. Translating it yields CASSHESKPQSRANVLTF.

This clone occurred a few times. The chain uses TRBV18 and TRBJ1-5; D unclear. Germline assignment: CDR1 KGHSH and CDR2 LQKENI. The CDR3 sequence is 13 residues long. V was trimmed by 6 bases and J by 0 bases, leaving 6 bases between them. CDR3: CASSADSNQPQHF. CDR3 DNA sequence: TGTGCCAGCTCGGCAGATAGCAATCAGCCCCAGCATTTT.

This chain uses TRBV7-3 with TRBJ1-1; weak D call: TRBD1 (5 bases). The V end was cut by 0 bases, the J end by 1 base, with 9 bases between. Germline CDR1 is SGHTA and CDR2 is FQGTGA. This CDR3 contains 15 residues. In DNA form, the CDR3 reads TGTGCCAGCAGCTTAACCGGGGGAGGGAACACTGAAGCTTTCTTT. Translation gives CASSLTGGGNTEAFF.

The V call is TRBV5-1, the J call TRBJ2-2; 8 bases map to TRBD1. This CDR3 contains 16 residues. Germline CDR1 and CDR2: SGHRS and YFSETQ. The V gene end was trimmed by 3 bases and the J gene end by 7 bases; junction bases not matched to a gene: 11. CDR3 bases: TGCGCCAGCAGCTCTGGACAGGGCGCTTCTTTCGGGGAGCTGTTTTTT. Translation: CASSSGQGASFGELFF.

The chain combines TRBV10-1 with TRBJ1-5; D may be TRBD1 (5 bases). This CDR3 spans 13 amino acids. Trimming left V 10 bases short and J 5 bases short, with 15 bases between. Germline CDR1 reads WNHNN; CDR2 reads SYGVQD (reference sequence). Here the CDR3 DNA reads TGCGCCACCCCCTTAGACAGACATCAGCCCCAGCATTTT. Amino acid sequence: CATPLDRHQPQHF.